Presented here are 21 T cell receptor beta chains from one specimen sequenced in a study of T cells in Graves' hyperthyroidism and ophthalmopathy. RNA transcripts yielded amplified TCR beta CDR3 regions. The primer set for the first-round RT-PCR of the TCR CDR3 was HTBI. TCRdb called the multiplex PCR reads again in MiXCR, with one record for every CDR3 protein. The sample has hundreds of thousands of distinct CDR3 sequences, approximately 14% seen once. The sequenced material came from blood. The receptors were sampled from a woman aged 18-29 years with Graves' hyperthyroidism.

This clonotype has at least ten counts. In nucleotides, the CDR3 is TGTGCCAGCAGCCCGATATTGTCAGCGGAAGCCACCGGGGAGCTGTTTTTT. Encoded protein: CASSPILSAEATGELFF. The chain carries TRBV3-1 and TRBJ2-2; TRBD2 might be the D (5 bases). Germline lookup yields CDR1 LGHDT and CDR2 YNNKEL (reference sequence). The CDR3 is made up of 17 amino acids. The V end was cut by 4 bases, the J end by 4 bases, with 19 bases between.

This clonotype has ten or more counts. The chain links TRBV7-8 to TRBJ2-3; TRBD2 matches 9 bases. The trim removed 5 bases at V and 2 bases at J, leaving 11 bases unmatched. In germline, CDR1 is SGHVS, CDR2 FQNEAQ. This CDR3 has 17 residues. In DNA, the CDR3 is TGTGCCAGCAGCCATAGGACTAGCGTCTCACTCACAGATACGCAGTATTTT. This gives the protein CASSHRTSVSLTDTQYF.

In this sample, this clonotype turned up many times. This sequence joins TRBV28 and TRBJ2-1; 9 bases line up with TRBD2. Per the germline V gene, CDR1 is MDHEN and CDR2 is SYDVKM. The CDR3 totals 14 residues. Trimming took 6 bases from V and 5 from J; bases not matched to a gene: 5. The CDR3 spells CASSTSGWNNEQFF. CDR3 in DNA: TGTGCCAGCAGCACTAGCGGGTGGAACAATGAGCAGTTCTTC.

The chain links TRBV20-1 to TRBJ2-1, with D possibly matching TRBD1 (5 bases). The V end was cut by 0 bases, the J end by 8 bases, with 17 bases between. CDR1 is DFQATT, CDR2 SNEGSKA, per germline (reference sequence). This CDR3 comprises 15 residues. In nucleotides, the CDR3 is TGCAGTGCTAGAGATCTGGGGCCAGGAAGCGATGAGCAGTTCTTC. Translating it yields CSARDLGPGSDEQFF.

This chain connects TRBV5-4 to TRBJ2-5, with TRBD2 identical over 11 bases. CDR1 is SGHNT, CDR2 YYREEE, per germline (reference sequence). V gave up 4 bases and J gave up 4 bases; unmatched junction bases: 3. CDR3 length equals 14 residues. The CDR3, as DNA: TGTGCCAGCAGCCTGACTAGCGGGGTAGAGACCCAGTACTTC. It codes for CASSLTSGVETQYF.

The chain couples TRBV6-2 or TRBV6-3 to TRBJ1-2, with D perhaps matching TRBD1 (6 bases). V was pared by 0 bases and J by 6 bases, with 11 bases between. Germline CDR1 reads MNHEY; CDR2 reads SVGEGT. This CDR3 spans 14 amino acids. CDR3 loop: CASSYSTGKNGYTF. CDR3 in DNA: TGTGCCAGCAGTTACTCAACAGGGAAGAATGGCTACACCTTC.

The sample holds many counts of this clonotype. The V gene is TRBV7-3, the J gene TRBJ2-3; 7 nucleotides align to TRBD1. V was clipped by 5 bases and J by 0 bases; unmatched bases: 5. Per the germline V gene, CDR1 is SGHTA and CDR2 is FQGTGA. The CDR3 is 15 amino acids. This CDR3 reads CASSRGQTSTDTQYF. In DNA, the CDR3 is TGTGCCAGCAGCCGGGGACAGACAAGCACAGATACGCAGTATTTT. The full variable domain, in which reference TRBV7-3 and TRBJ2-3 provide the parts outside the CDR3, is GAGVSQTPSNKVTEKGKYVELRCDPISGHTALYWYRQSLGQGPEFLIYFQGTGAADDSGLPNDRFFAVRPEGSVSTLKIQRTERGDSAVYLCASSRGQTSTDTQYFGPGTRLTVL.

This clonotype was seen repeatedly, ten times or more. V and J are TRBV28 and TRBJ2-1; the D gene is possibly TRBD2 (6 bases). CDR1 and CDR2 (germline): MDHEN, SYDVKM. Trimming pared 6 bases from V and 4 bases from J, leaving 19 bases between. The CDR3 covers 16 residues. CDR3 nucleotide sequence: TGTGCCAGCAGCCCCCGGGGGAGTACGTCATACAATGAGCAGTTCTTC. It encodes CASSPRGSTSYNEQFF.

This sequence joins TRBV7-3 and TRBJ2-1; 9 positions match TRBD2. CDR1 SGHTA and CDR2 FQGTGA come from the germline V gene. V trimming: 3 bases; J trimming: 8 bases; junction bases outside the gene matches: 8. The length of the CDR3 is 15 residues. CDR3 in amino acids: CASSLLAGVMDEQFF. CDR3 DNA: TGTGCCAGCAGCTTGTTAGCGGGAGTGATGGATGAGCAGTTCTTC.

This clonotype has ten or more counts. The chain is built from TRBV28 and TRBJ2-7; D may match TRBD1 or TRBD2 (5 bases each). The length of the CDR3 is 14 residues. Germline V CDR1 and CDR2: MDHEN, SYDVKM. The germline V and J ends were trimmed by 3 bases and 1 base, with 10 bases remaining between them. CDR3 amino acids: CASSFWGKSYEQYF. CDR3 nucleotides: TGTGCCAGCAGTTTTTGGGGGAAATCCTACGAGCAGTACTTC.

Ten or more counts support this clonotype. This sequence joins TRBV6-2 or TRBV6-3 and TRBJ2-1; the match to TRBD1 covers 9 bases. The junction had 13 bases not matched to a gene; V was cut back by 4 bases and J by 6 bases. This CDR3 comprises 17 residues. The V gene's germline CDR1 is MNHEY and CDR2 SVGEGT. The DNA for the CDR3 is TGTGCCAGCAGTTCGCACACAGGGGGCGCAAGGGGCAATGAGCAGTTCTTC. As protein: CASSSHTGGARGNEQFF.

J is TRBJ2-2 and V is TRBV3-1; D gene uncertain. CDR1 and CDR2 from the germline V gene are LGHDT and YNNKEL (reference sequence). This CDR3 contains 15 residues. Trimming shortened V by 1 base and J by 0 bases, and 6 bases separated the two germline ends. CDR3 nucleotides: TGTGCCAGCAGCCAAGGGTCCCCGAACACCGGGGAGCTGTTTTTT. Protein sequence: CASSQGSPNTGELFF.

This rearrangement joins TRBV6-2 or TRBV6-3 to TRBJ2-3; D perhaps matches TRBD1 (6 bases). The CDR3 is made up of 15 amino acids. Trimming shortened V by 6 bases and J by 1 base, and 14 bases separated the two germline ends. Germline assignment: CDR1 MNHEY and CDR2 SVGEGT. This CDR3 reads CASRPSGGRTDTQYF. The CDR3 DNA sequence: TGTGCCAGCAGGCCTTCTGGGGGCCGCACAGATACGCAGTATTTT.

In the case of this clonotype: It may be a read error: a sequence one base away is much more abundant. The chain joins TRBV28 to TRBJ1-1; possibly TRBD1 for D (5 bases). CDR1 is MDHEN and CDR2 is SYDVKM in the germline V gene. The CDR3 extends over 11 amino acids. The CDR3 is CTTRGYTEAFF. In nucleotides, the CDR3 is TGTACCACCCGGGGGTACACTGAAGCTTTCTTT.

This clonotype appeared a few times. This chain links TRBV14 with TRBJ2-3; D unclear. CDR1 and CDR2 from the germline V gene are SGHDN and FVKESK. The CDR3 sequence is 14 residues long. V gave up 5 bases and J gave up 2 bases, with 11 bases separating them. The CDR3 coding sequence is TGTGCCAGCAGCAACCGGGTCCACACAGATACGCAGTATTTT. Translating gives CASSNRVHTDTQYF.

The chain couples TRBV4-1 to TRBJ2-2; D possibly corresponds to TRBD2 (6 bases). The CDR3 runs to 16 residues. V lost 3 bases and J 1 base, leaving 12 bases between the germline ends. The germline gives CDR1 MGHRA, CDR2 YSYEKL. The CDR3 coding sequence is TGCGCCAGCAGCCAGGAGGGGACCTTGAACACCGGGGAGCTGTTTTTT. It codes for CASSQEGTLNTGELFF.

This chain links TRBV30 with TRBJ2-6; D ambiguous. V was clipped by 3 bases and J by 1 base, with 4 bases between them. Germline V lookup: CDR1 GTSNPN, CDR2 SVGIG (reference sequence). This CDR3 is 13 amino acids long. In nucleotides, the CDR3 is TGTGCCTGGAGCGGGTCTGGGGCCAACGTCCTGACTTTC. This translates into CAWSGSGANVLTF. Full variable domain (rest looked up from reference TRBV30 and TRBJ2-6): SQTIHQWPATLVQPVGSPLSLECTVEGTSNPNLYWYRQAAGRGLQLLFYSVGIGQISSEVPQNLSASRPQDRQFILSSKKLLLSDSGFYLCAWSGSGANVLTFGAGSRLTVL.

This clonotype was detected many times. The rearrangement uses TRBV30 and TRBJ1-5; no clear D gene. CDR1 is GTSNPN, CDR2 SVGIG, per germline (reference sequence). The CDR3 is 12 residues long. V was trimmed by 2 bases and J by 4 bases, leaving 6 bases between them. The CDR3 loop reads CAWSYGNQPQHF. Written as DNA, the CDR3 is TGTGCCTGGAGTTATGGGAATCAGCCCCAGCATTTT.

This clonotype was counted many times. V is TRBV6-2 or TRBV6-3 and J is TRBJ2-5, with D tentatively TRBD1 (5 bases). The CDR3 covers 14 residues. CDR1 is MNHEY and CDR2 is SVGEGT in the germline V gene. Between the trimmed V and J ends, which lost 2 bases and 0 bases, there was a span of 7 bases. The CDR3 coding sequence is TGTGCCAGCAGTTACAAGGGGCACCAAGAGACCCAGTACTTC. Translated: CASSYKGHQETQYF.

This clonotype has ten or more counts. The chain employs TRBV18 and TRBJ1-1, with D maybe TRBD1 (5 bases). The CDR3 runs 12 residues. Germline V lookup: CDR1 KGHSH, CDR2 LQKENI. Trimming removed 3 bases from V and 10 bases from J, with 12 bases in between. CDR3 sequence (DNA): TGTGCCAGCTCACCCGGCGGGGGTAGAGCTTTCTTT. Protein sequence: CASSPGGGRAFF.

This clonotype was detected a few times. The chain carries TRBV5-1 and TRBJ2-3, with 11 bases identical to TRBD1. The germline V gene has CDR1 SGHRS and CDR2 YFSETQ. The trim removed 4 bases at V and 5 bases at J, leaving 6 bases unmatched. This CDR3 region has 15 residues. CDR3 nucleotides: TGCGCCAGCAGCCCCGGACAGGGGGCTATAGATACGCAGTATTTT. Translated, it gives CASSPGQGAIDTQYF.